A single count supports the clone carrying this T cell receptor (beta chain). In patients aged 18 to 65, hyperthyroidism was newly diagnosed, with duration under 2 months. Each 10 ml fresh peripheral blood draw supplied the PBMCs. Germline V gives CDR1 LNHDA, CDR2 SQIVND (reference sequence). This CDR3 region has 13 residues. Trimming pared 1 base from V and 7 bases from J, leaving 8 bases between. This record comes from a study of T cells in Graves' hyperthyroidism and ophthalmopathy. TCR beta CDR3 region amplification was performed from RNA transcripts. HTBI primers drove first-round RT-PCR of the TCR CDR3. MiXCR was run by TCRdb on the multiplex PCR reads, yielding one entry per CDR3 protein. The data hold approximately 430,000 distinct CDR3 sequences, with 15% to 17% observed a single time.

Sample: blood. The chain combines TRBV19 with TRBJ2-1, with D unclear. The source is a woman under 30 with Graves' hyperthyroidism. Here the CDR3 reads CASSIGASNEQFF. The CDR3 bases are TGTGCCAGTAGTATAGGGGCCTCGAATGAGCAGTTCTTC.